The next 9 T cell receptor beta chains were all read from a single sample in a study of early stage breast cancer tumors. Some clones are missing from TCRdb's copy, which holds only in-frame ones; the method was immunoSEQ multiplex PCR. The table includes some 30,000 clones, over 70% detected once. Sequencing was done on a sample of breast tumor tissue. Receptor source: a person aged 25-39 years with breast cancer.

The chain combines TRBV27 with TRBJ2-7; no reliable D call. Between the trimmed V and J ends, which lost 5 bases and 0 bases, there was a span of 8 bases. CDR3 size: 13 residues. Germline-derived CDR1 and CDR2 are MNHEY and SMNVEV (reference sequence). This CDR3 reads CASSPLSSYEQYF. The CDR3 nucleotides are TGTGCCAGCAGTCCCTTAAGCTCCTACGAGCAGTACTTC.

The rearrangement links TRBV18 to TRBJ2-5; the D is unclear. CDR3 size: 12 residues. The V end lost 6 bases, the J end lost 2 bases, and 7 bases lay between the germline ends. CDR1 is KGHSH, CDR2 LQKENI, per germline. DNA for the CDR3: TGTGCCAGCTCCGCAGTTCAAGAGACCCAGTACTTC. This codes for CASSAVQETQYF.

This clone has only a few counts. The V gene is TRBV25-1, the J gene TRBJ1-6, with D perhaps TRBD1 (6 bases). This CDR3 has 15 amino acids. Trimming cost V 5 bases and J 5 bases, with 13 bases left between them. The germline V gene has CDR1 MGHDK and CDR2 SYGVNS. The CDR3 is CASSHRGGHNSPLHF. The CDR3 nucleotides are TGTGCCAGCAGTCACCGAGGGGGGCATAATTCACCCCTCCACTTT.

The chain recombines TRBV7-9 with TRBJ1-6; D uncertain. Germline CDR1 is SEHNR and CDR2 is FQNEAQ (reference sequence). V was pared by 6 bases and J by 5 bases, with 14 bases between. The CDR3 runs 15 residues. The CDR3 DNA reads TGTGCCAGCAGTCCCGACGGGAGAGATAATTCACCCCTCCACTTT. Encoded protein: CASSPDGRDNSPLHF.

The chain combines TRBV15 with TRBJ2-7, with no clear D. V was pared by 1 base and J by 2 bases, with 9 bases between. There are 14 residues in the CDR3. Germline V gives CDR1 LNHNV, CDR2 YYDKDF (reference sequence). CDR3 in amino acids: CATSRGGGPYEQYF. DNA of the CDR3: TGTGCCACCAGCAGAGGCGGCGGTCCCTACGAGCAGTACTTC.

The CDR3 is CAIRGDRENEKLFF. DNA of the CDR3: TGTGCCATCAGGGGAGACAGGGAAAATGAAAAACTGTTTTTT. This chain uses TRBV10-3 with TRBJ1-4, with 7 nucleotides matching TRBD1. The CDR3 is made up of 14 amino acids. Germline V gene sequence: CDR1 ENHRY, CDR2 SYGVKD. V gave up 6 bases and J gave up 5 bases; unmatched junction bases: 6.

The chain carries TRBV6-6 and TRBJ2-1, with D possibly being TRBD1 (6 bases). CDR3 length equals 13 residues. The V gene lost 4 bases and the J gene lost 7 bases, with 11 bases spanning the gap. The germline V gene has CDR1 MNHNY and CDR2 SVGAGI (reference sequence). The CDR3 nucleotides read TGTGCCAGCAGTTTGGGGGCTTCTAATGAGCAGTTCTTC. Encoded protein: CASSLGASNEQFF.

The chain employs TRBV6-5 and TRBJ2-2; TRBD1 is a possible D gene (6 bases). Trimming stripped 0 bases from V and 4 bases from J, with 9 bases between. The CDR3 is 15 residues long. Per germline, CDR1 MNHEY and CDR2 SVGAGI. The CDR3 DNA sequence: TGTGCCAGCAGTTACTCGAGGACAGTCACCGGGGAGCTGTTTTTT. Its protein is CASSYSRTVTGELFF.

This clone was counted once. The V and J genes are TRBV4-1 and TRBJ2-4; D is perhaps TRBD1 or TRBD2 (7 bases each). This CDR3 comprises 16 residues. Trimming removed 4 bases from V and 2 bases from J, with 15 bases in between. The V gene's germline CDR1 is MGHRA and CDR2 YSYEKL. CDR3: CASSPARGGTKNIQYF. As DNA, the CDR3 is TGCGCCAGCAGCCCAGCCAGGGGGGGGACCAAAAACATTCAGTACTTC.